One sample yielded the 15 T cell receptor beta chains listed below, sequenced in a study of shared T cell receptors in the human thymus. The repertoire was sequenced with immunoSEQ multiplex PCR; TCRdb's copy has only in-frame clones and lacks some. The table has more than 550,000 clones, 70% to 90% seen once; the top ten hold roughly 0.01%. The data were also submitted as part of a second study, on human thymus T cells.

The source material was thymocytes. Receptors originate from a girl under two years old with a congenital heart defect.

This chain uses TRBV29-1 with TRBJ1-3; possibly TRBD1 for D (6 bases). V dropped 7 bases and J dropped 0 bases, with 10 bases sitting between them. CDR3 size: 13 residues. Germline V gene lookup returns CDR1 SQVTM and CDR2 ANQGSEA. The CDR3 DNA reads TGCAGCGGGTCCAGGGGCTCTGGAAACACCATATATTTT. It is translated as CSGSRGSGNTIYF.

This clone was recorded once. V is TRBV9 and J is TRBJ1-5; 7 bases agree with TRBD1. Germline V gene lookup returns CDR1 SGDLS and CDR2 YYNGEE. V shed 4 bases and J 2 bases; nucleotides not matched to a gene: 6. This CDR3 has 15 amino acids. CDR3 protein: CASSRGGVGNQPQHF. As DNA, the CDR3 is TGTGCCAGCAGCCGAGGGGGCGTAGGCAATCAGCCCCAGCATTTT.

Only a few counts were recorded for this clone. The rearrangement links TRBV28 to TRBJ1-2; 7 nucleotides line up with TRBD1. The CDR3 runs to 15 residues. Germline CDR1 reads MDHEN; CDR2 reads SYDVKM. The V gene end was trimmed by 5 bases and the J gene end by 8 bases; junction bases not matched to a gene: 14. CDR3 amino acids: CASSQGGHGEKGYTF. CDR3 DNA: TGTGCCAGCAGTCAAGGGGGCCACGGGGAAAAGGGCTACACCTTC.

In its sample, this clone was seen a few times. This chain uses TRBV27 with TRBJ1-2; 8 nucleotides agree with TRBD1. Germline V gives CDR1 MNHEY, CDR2 SMNVEV (reference sequence). The V and J ends lost 4 bases and 4 bases, in that order; junction bases with no gene match: 8. This CDR3 is built from 15 residues. The CDR3 DNA sequence: TGTGCCAGCAGTTGCGACGGGACAGGTACCTATGGCTACACCTTC. Its translation: CASSCDGTGTYGYTF.

V usage is TRBV5-8 and J usage is TRBJ1-6, with 7 bases matching TRBD1. The ends lost 4 bases at V and 11 bases at J; junction bases unmatched: 15. Germline-derived CDR1 and CDR2 are SGHTS and YDEGEE. There are 16 residues in the CDR3. CDR3 residues: CASSRVLTGKLTPLHF. The CDR3 DNA is TGTGCCAGCAGCCGGGTATTGACAGGGAAATTGACACCCCTCCACTTT.

In this sample, this clone turned up a few times. This sequence joins TRBV5-1 and TRBJ2-2; D remains ambiguous. Trimming removed 2 bases at V and 6 bases at J, with 17 bases between. CDR1 is SGHRS, CDR2 YFSETQ, per germline. The CDR3 consists of 16 residues. The CDR3 reads CASSFYRLTDPGELFF. The CDR3 DNA follows: TGCGCCAGCAGCTTTTACCGGCTAACAGACCCCGGGGAGCTGTTTTTT. The whole variable domain, remainder taken from reference TRBV5-1 and TRBJ2-2, is KAGVTQTPRYLIKTRGQQVTLSCSPISGHRSVSWYQQTPGQGLQFLFEYFSETQRNKGNFPGRFSGRQFSNSRSEMNVSTLELGDSALYLCASSFYRLTDPGELFFGEGSRLTVL.

V usage is TRBV14 and J usage is TRBJ2-7; D gene unclear. Germline V CDR1 and CDR2: SGHDN, FVKESK. The CDR3 has 15 amino acids. V lost 0 bases and J 2 bases, leaving 11 bases between the germline ends. CDR3 loop: CASSQDSPWPYEQYF. CDR3 coding DNA: TGTGCCAGCAGCCAAGACTCCCCGTGGCCCTACGAGCAGTACTTC.

V is TRBV5-1 and J is TRBJ1-3, with a possible D match to TRBD1 (6 bases). Per germline, CDR1 SGHRS and CDR2 YFSETQ. Trimming left V 3 bases short and J 2 bases short, with 12 bases between. This CDR3 is 15 amino acids long. The CDR3 here is CASSYHRATGNTIYF. The DNA of the CDR3 is TGCGCCAGCAGCTATCACAGGGCTACTGGAAACACCATATATTTT.

V is TRBV6-1 and J is TRBJ1-3; D not resolved. This CDR3 has 14 amino acids. Germline loops: CDR1 MNHNS, CDR2 SASEGT. The V and J ends lost 6 bases and 0 bases respectively, with 9 bases between them. In nucleotides, the CDR3 is TGTGCCAGCAGGTTCCACATCTCTGGAAACACCATATATTTT. Its protein is CASRFHISGNTIYF.

A single count supports this clone. The rearrangement uses TRBV27 and TRBJ1-2; TRBD1 agrees at 9 bases. J lost 8 bases, V lost 5 bases, and 9 bases had no gene match. The CDR3 extends over 14 amino acids. Germline V gene sequence: CDR1 MNHEY, CDR2 SMNVEV (reference sequence). For the CDR3, the DNA is TGTGCCAGCAGTCCTACAGGGGGCACGGACGGCTACACCTTC. Translating gives CASSPTGGTDGYTF.

DNA of the CDR3: TGTGCCAGCAGCCAACTCGAGGGGGGGCCCGGCTACACCTTC. It translates to CASSQLEGGPGYTF. This chain connects TRBV6-6 to TRBJ1-2; perhaps TRBD1 as D (6 bases). The CDR3 contains 14 residues. V lost 6 bases to trimming and J lost 8 bases, with 19 bases between them. Germline V CDR1 and CDR2: MNHNY, SVGAGI (reference sequence).

This clone was detected only once. The rearrangement joins TRBV5-1 to TRBJ2-5; D gene unclear. The CDR3 has 16 residues. Between the trimmed V and J ends, which lost 2 bases and 2 bases, there was a span of 16 bases. The germline CDR1 and CDR2 sequences are SGHRS and YFSETQ. CDR3 in DNA: TGCGCCAGCAGCTTACCACTCGACAAGTTACAAGAGACCCAGTACTTC. It yields the protein CASSLPLDKLQETQYF.

This clone showed up just a few times. J is TRBJ2-7 and V is TRBV5-4, with 11 bases matching TRBD1. V was clipped by 4 bases and J by 7 bases; unmatched bases: 4. From germline, CDR1 is SGHNT and CDR2 YYREEE (reference sequence). This CDR3 has 13 amino acids. The CDR3 DNA is TGTGCCAGCAGCCGGGACAGGGGGGGGGAGCAGTACTTC. Translated, it gives CASSRDRGGEQYF.

The chain is built from TRBV7-9 and TRBJ1-4; TRBD1 matches 7 bases. The V gene end was trimmed by 1 base and the J gene end by 4 bases; junction bases not matched to a gene: 3. Germline CDR1 and CDR2: SEHNR and FQNEAQ (reference sequence). This CDR3 region has 15 residues. CDR3 sequence reads: CASSLGQGVNEKLFF. The CDR3 DNA reads TGTGCCAGCAGCTTAGGACAGGGCGTTAATGAAAAACTGTTTTTT.

This clone came up once. This chain uses TRBV4-1 with TRBJ2-2, with D possibly matching TRBD2 (6 bases). From germline, CDR1 is MGHRA and CDR2 YSYEKL. This CDR3 is 15 amino acids long. Deletions cut 4 bases from V and 4 bases from J, with 13 bases between. The DNA of the CDR3 is TGCGCCAGCAGCCCAAGCGGGTTCGGCACCGGGGAGCTGTTTTTT. It translates to CASSPSGFGTGELFF.